This paragraph reports one T cell receptor beta chain. Its specificity is unknown. The sample belongs to a study of T cell responses to AZD1222 COVID-19 vaccine. Libraries were prepared by immunoSEQ multiplex PCR; TCRdb keeps only in-frame clonotypes and omits some of them. Of some 180,000 clones in the sample, roughly nine tenths were seen once. Study results and limitations: Spike-specific TCR breadth and depth both grew after two AZD1222 doses.

V trimming: 0 bases; J trimming: 8 bases; junction bases outside the gene matches: 6. CDR1 is SGHDT and CDR2 is YYEEEE in the germline V gene. The CDR3 contains 16 residues. This chain links TRBV5-6 with TRBJ1-6, with 9 bases aligning to TRBD1. This specimen consisted of peripheral blood, obtained 28 days after the second AZD1222 dose. The sequence came from an adult who received the AZD1222 COVID-19 vaccine. DNA of the CDR3: TGTGCCAGCAGCTTGGGAGGACAGGGGACGTATTCACCCCTCCACTTT. Protein sequence: CASSLGGQGTYSPLHF.